This TCR beta chain was sequenced in a study of blood T cells in healthy people across ages. About this clonotype: Antigen: not known. A much larger clone lies one base from this, so it may be a read error.

Study findings and constraints: Observed TCR beta diversity per million T cells went down as age went up. This fall followed a roughly linear course with age.

The use of a sample-barcoded 5' primer and a J-beta primer mix characterized a second PCR of roughly 6 to 12 cycles. Every cDNA molecule carried a tag from a template-switch adaptor bearing 12 random nucleotides. MiXCR was run by TCRdb on the 5' RACE reads, yielding one entry per CDR3 protein. The sample carries about 810,000 distinct CDR3 sequences, around 34% recorded once. The length of the CDR3 is 13 residues. V lost 5 bases and J 5 bases, leaving 11 bases between the germline ends. The germline V gene encodes CDR1 SGHNT and CDR2 YENEEA. The rearrangement uses TRBV11-3 and TRBJ2-3; D is uncertain. The source of this sequence is a man between 18 and 29 years old in good health. Sequences were obtained from blood. The CDR3 sequence: CASSVGPVDTQYF. The CDR3 DNA follows: TGTGCCAGCAGCGTAGGACCGGTAGATACGCAGTATTTT.